Listed here are 32 T cell receptor beta chains from one sample, sequenced in a study of blood T cell repertoires in COVID-19. Assay: immunoSEQ multiplex PCR; the TCRdb copy retains only in-frame clones and omits some. The sample contains some 300,000 clones, around 92% of which appear only once. Sequenced: PBMCs or T cells enriched from blood (not recorded which). Receptors originate from a woman aged 25 to 39 who had recovered from COVID-19.

The J gene is TRBJ2-7, the V gene TRBV28, with D perhaps matching TRBD2 (5 bases). V was trimmed by 5 bases and J by 5 bases, leaving 13 bases between them. Germline V gene data show CDR1 as MDHEN and CDR2 as SYDVKM. This CDR3 has 13 residues. This chain's CDR3 is CASSLQIGDEQYF. The CDR3 nucleotides read TGTGCCAGCAGTCTCCAAATCGGGGACGAGCAGTACTTC.

For this clone: The junction differs from germline at one of its ends, possibly a read error. This chain links TRBV7-7 with TRBJ2-1, with 8 positions matching TRBD1. In germline, CDR1 is SSHAT, CDR2 FNYEAQ (reference sequence). The length of the CDR3 is 14 residues. Written as DNA, the CDR3 is TGTGCTAGCAGCCTCTCAGGGGGCGCCGATGAGCAGTTCTTC. Translating gives CASSLSGGADEQFF.

This rearrangement joins TRBV5-1 to TRBJ2-7; 8 nucleotides agree with TRBD2. The CDR3 consists of 17 residues. V lost 1 base, J lost 2 bases, and 11 bases stayed unmatched. Germline V gene lookup returns CDR1 SGHRS and CDR2 YFSETQ. CDR3 amino acids: CASSLYHIGTSTYEQYF. CDR3 nucleotides: TGCGCCAGCAGCTTGTACCATATTGGGACTAGTACCTACGAGCAGTACTTC.

The sample holds one count of this clone. This chain uses TRBV15 with TRBJ1-6; D call uncertain. The CDR3 covers 17 residues. Germline values: CDR1 LNHNV, CDR2 YYDKDF (reference sequence). V lost 0 bases and J 9 bases, leaving 18 bases between the germline ends. The CDR3 DNA reads TGTGCCACCAGCAGAGATTGGAGCTCCCCCGGATTTTCACCCCTCCACTTT. This sequence encodes CATSRDWSSPGFSPLHF.

The chain is built from TRBV19 and TRBJ1-1, with TRBD1 identical over 9 bases. V gave up 7 bases and J gave up 0 bases; unmatched junction bases: 9. CDR1 is LNHDA, CDR2 SQIVND, per germline (reference sequence). This CDR3 region has 16 residues. The CDR3 sequence is CASTPRTGDMNTEAFF. The CDR3 DNA reads TGTGCCAGTACCCCAAGGACAGGGGACATGAACACTGAAGCTTTCTTT.

This sequence joins TRBV5-1 and TRBJ2-5; TRBD1 matches at 7 bases. Trimming cost V 3 bases and J 2 bases; bases outside gene matches: 10. CDR3 length equals 16 residues. In germline, CDR1 is SGHRS, CDR2 YFSETQ. CDR3 sequence (DNA): TGCGCCAGCAGCTGGCCGGGACAGAGAACTCAAGAGACCCAGTACTTC. This sequence encodes CASSWPGQRTQETQYF.

This clone was seen once. This rearrangement joins TRBV13 to TRBJ2-1; TRBD2 matches 8 bases. The CDR3 covers 17 residues. CDR1 PRHDT and CDR2 FYEKMQ come from the germline V gene (reference sequence). The junction had 15 bases not matched to a gene; V was cut back by 4 bases and J by 7 bases. The CDR3 coding sequence is TGTGCCAGCAGCTGGACCCGATTTAGCGGGATTGGGAATGAGCAGTTCTTC. Protein: CASSWTRFSGIGNEQFF.

This rearrangement joins TRBV9 to TRBJ2-3, with TRBD1 identical over 9 bases. V trimming: 0 bases; J trimming: 4 bases; junction bases outside the gene matches: 6. The CDR3 contains 16 residues. Germline V gene lookup returns CDR1 SGDLS and CDR2 YYNGEE. The CDR3 bases are TGTGCCAGCAGCGTAGATGGGACAGGGTCGCCAGATACGCAGTATTTT. It codes for CASSVDGTGSPDTQYF.

The rearrangement joins TRBV19 to TRBJ2-2; TRBD1 is a possible D gene (6 bases). Germline V lookup: CDR1 LNHDA, CDR2 SQIVND (reference sequence). The CDR3 sequence is 14 residues long. The germline V and J ends were trimmed by 7 bases and 7 bases, with 16 bases remaining between them. The CDR3 coding sequence is TGTGCCAGTACCCACCCGAGGGGGAACGGGGAGCTGTTTTTT. It encodes CASTHPRGNGELFF.

This clone has only a few counts. The chain links TRBV7-2 to TRBJ2-2, with 7 bases fitting TRBD2. J was trimmed by 6 bases and V by 1 base; bases with no gene match: 14. The CDR3 contains 18 residues. Germline CDR1 reads SGHTA; CDR2 reads FQGNSA. This chain's CDR3 is CASSLEPPAGVTAGELFF. CDR3 coding DNA: TGTGCCAGCAGCTTAGAGCCTCCGGCGGGAGTGACGGCCGGGGAGCTGTTTTTT.

This chain connects TRBV28 to TRBJ1-5, with TRBD1 identical over 9 bases. CDR3 length: 15 amino acids. Germline loops: CDR1 MDHEN, CDR2 SYDVKM. Trimming took 5 bases from V and 7 from J; bases not matched to a gene: 9. CDR3: CASSTDRGGRQPQHF. The CDR3 nucleotides are TGTGCCAGCAGTACCGACAGGGGGGGAAGGCAGCCCCAGCATTTT.

The genes are TRBV7-9 and TRBJ2-7, with 7 bases fitting TRBD1. Germline assignment: CDR1 SEHNR and CDR2 FQNEAQ (reference sequence). Germline trimming cut 8 bases from V and 4 bases from J; bases unmatched to any gene: 8. The CDR3 is made up of 13 amino acids. This chain's CDR3 is CASGGQDRYEQYF. Written as DNA, the CDR3 is TGTGCCAGCGGCGGACAGGACCGATACGAGCAGTACTTC.

This sequence joins TRBV29-1 and TRBJ1-2; the match to TRBD1 covers 7 bases. This CDR3 region has 14 residues. The germline V gene encodes CDR1 SQVTM and CDR2 ANQGSEA. V gave up 4 bases and J gave up 4 bases; unmatched junction bases: 9. Written as DNA, the CDR3 is TGCAGCGTTGGCGCCCCGGGACAGTTCTATGGCTACACCTTC. Amino acid sequence: CSVGAPGQFYGYTF. Filled out from reference TRBV29-1 and TRBJ1-2, the complete variable domain reads SAVISQKPSRDICQRGTSLTIQCQVDSQVTMMFWYRQQPGQSLTLIATANQGSEATYESGFVIDKFPISRPNLTFSTLTVSNMSPEDSSIYLCSVGAPGQFYGYTFGSGTRLTVV.

The gene calls are TRBV30 and TRBJ2-2; 14 nucleotides match TRBD2. This CDR3 contains 15 residues. Germline V lookup: CDR1 GTSNPN, CDR2 SVGIG (reference sequence). Trimming removed 4 bases from V and 5 bases from J; junction bases left unmatched: 3. The CDR3: CAWKRTSGRTGELFF. The CDR3 coding sequence is TGTGCCTGGAAACGGACTAGCGGGAGGACCGGGGAGCTGTTTTTT.

The chain employs TRBV13 and TRBJ2-7, with D possibly TRBD2 on 6 matching bases. CDR3 length: 14 residues. V was trimmed by 5 bases and J by 0 bases, leaving 11 bases between them. In germline, CDR1 is PRHDT, CDR2 FYEKMQ (reference sequence). The CDR3 coding sequence is TGTGCCAGCAGCAACCTAGCGATCTCCTACGAGCAGTACTTC. Translating gives CASSNLAISYEQYF.

The V call is TRBV13, the J call TRBJ1-2; no clear D. The CDR3 extends over 16 amino acids. V was shortened by 5 bases and J by 7 bases, with 23 bases between the two germline ends. CDR1 and CDR2 (germline): PRHDT, FYEKMQ (reference sequence). The CDR3 nucleotides are TGTGCCAGCAGCCCCTATCCGGAGGCCGGAGACTTTGGCTACACCTTC. Its translation: CASSPYPEAGDFGYTF. Filled out from reference TRBV13 and TRBJ1-2, the complete variable domain reads AAGVIQSPRHLIKEKRETATLKCYPIPRHDTVYWYQQGPGQDPQFLISFYEKMQSDKGSIPDRFSAQQFSDYHSELNMSSLELGDSALYFCASSPYPEAGDFGYTFGSGTRLTVV.

The V and J genes are TRBV13 and TRBJ1-6, with a weak D call TRBD1 (6 bases). Germline-derived CDR1 and CDR2 are PRHDT and FYEKMQ (reference sequence). The V end was cut by 0 bases, the J end by 6 bases, with 15 bases between. The CDR3 is made up of 17 amino acids. Here the CDR3 DNA reads TGTGCCAGCAGCTTAGGCAGGGGTGGGTCTGGTAATTCACCCCTCCACTTT. This translates into CASSLGRGGSGNSPLHF.

The V call is TRBV27, the J call TRBJ2-7; TRBD2 agrees at 9 bases. Germline CDR1 and CDR2: MNHEY and SMNVEV (reference sequence). J lost 0 bases, V lost 6 bases, and 12 bases had no gene match. This CDR3 spans 17 amino acids. In nucleotides, the CDR3 is TGTGCCAGCAGCCAGGTTCTAGCGGGACTCTTCTCCTACGAGCAGTACTTC. Encoded protein: CASSQVLAGLFSYEQYF.

This chain uses TRBV7-6 with TRBJ2-1; a possible D gene is TRBD2 (5 bases). CDR3 length equals 15 residues. Germline values: CDR1 SGHVS, CDR2 FNYEAQ. The V end lost 8 bases, the J end lost 7 bases, and 21 bases lay between the germline ends. The CDR3 region has the DNA TGTGCCAGCTCTGGGTACAGTAGCACGGGGAATGAGCAGTTCTTC. This sequence encodes CASSGYSSTGNEQFF.

This chain connects TRBV6-4 to TRBJ1-4; D call uncertain. Trimming shortened V by 7 bases and J by 5 bases, and 11 bases separated the two germline ends. The CDR3 length is 13 residues. Germline V lookup: CDR1 MRHNA, CDR2 SNTAGT. The CDR3 region is CASTQGENEKLFF. The DNA of the CDR3 is TGTGCCAGCACCCAAGGAGAGAATGAAAAACTGTTTTTT.

The CDR3 loop is CASSLDRGFSDTQYF. The DNA of the CDR3 is TGTGCCAGCAGTTTGGACAGGGGCTTTTCGGATACGCAGTATTTT. The chain couples TRBV27 to TRBJ2-3; 9 nucleotides match TRBD1. Germline V gives CDR1 MNHEY, CDR2 SMNVEV (reference sequence). The CDR3 sequence is 15 residues long. Trimming removed 3 bases from V and 6 bases from J; junction bases left unmatched: 7.

The chain is built from TRBV4-1 and TRBJ2-2; TRBD2 agrees at 7 bases. Germline V CDR1 and CDR2: MGHRA, YSYEKL. The CDR3 extends over 20 amino acids. J was trimmed by 3 bases and V by 0 bases; bases with no gene match: 16. The CDR3: CASSQEDGGSVSGDTGELFF. The CDR3 bases are TGCGCCAGCAGCCAAGAGGATGGCGGGAGTGTTTCTGGTGACACCGGGGAGCTGTTTTTT.

V usage is TRBV24-1 and J usage is TRBJ1-6; D is perhaps TRBD1 (5 bases). Germline V gene lookup returns CDR1 KGHDR and CDR2 SFDVKD. The CDR3 length is 15 residues. V was shortened by 1 base and J by 8 bases, with 11 bases between the two germline ends. This CDR3 is CATSDFPGGDSPLHF. Written as DNA, the CDR3 is TGTGCCACCAGTGATTTTCCGGGGGGAGATTCACCCCTCCACTTT.

In this sample, this clone turned up once. This sequence joins TRBV7-2 and TRBJ2-1, with D possibly matching TRBD1 (5 bases). Germline V lookup: CDR1 SGHTA, CDR2 FQGNSA. This CDR3 region has 15 residues. The V end lost 5 bases, the J end lost 4 bases, and 15 bases lay between the germline ends. Here the CDR3 DNA reads TGTGCCAGCAGCCCCGACAGTCCTATATACAATGAGCAGTTCTTC. Protein product: CASSPDSPIYNEQFF.

CDR3 region: CASSRMRLLAQTNNEQFF. CDR3 coding DNA: TGTGCCAGCAGCCGCATGAGACTCCTAGCGCAAACTAACAATGAGCAGTTCTTC. The chain uses TRBV11-2 and TRBJ2-1; D is possibly TRBD2 (6 bases). The V gene lost 5 bases and the J gene lost 5 bases, with 25 bases spanning the gap. There are 18 residues in the CDR3. Germline V gene data show CDR1 as SGHAT and CDR2 as FQNNGV.

The rearrangement joins TRBV5-1 to TRBJ1-6; maybe TRBD1 (5 bases). The CDR3 runs 17 residues. Trimming left V 4 bases short and J 5 bases short, with 19 bases between. Germline values: CDR1 SGHRS, CDR2 YFSETQ. The CDR3 reads CASSLIGGDNDNSPLHF. As DNA, the CDR3 is TGCGCCAGCAGCCTAATCGGGGGTGATAATGATAATTCACCCCTCCACTTT. Full variable domain (remainder filled in from reference TRBV5-1 and TRBJ1-6): KAGVTQTPRYLIKTRGQQVTLSCSPISGHRSVSWYQQTPGQGLQFLFEYFSETQRNKGNFPGRFSGRQFSNSRSEMNVSTLELGDSALYLCASSLIGGDNDNSPLHFGNGTRLTVT.

The rearrangement uses TRBV5-8 and TRBJ2-1, with 14 bases that match TRBD2. This CDR3 has 17 residues. Germline CDR1 is SGHTS and CDR2 is YDEGEE. With 4 bases clipped from V and 7 bases from J, the junction kept 10 bases outside the gene matches. CDR3 sequence reads: CASSPGTSGSSWNEQFF. The DNA of the CDR3 is TGTGCCAGCAGCCCTGGGACTAGCGGGAGTTCGTGGAATGAGCAGTTCTTC.

The genes are TRBV25-1 and TRBJ1-1, with 10 positions matching TRBD1. The CDR3 spans 16 residues. V trimming: 4 bases; J trimming: 0 bases; junction bases outside the gene matches: 5. Germline CDR1 reads MGHDK; CDR2 reads SYGVNS. The CDR3, as DNA: TGTGCCAGCAGTGGAACAGGGACAGGGGTGAACACTGAAGCTTTCTTT. This sequence encodes CASSGTGTGVNTEAFF.

The V call is TRBV28, the J call TRBJ1-2; D ambiguous. The ends were cut back, 2 bases at V and 5 bases at J, with 15 bases in the middle. Germline V gives CDR1 MDHEN, CDR2 SYDVKM. The CDR3 sequence is 15 residues long. This chain's CDR3 is CASSLPGLAVYGYTF. CDR3 sequence (DNA): TGTGCCAGCAGTTTACCGGGCCTAGCGGTTTATGGCTACACCTTC.

The rearrangement links TRBV6-4 to TRBJ2-7, with TRBD1 matching 9 bases. Germline CDR1 and CDR2: MRHNA and SNTAGT. The junction had 6 bases not matched to a gene; V was cut back by 0 bases and J by 3 bases. The length of the CDR3 is 16 residues. The CDR3 DNA reads TGTGCCAGCAGTGACTCCGGGGGACAGGGCATCTACGAGCAGTACTTC. Translation: CASSDSGGQGIYEQYF.

The chain links TRBV6-1 to TRBJ1-1, with D unresolved. Trimming left V 2 bases short and J 6 bases short, with 10 bases between. Looked up from germline, CDR1 is MNHNS and CDR2 is SASEGT. The CDR3 is 13 amino acids. For the CDR3, the DNA is TGTGCCAGCAGTGAAATCGGGAGTTCTGAAGCTTTCTTT. It is translated as CASSEIGSSEAFF.

J is TRBJ1-6 and V is TRBV18; the D is unclear. Germline V gene data show CDR1 as KGHSH and CDR2 as LQKENI. The CDR3 totals 16 residues. V was clipped by 3 bases and J by 0 bases, with 9 bases between them. This chain's CDR3 is CASSPLPSSYNSPLHF. As DNA, the CDR3 is TGTGCCAGCTCACCGCTCCCGAGCTCCTATAATTCACCCCTCCACTTT.